Listed here are 9 T cell receptor beta chains from one sample, sequenced in a study of blood T cell repertoires in COVID-19. The repertoire was sequenced with immunoSEQ multiplex PCR; TCRdb's copy has only in-frame clones and lacks some. The sample lists around 400,000 clones; approximately 91% were seen once. The specimen sequenced was PBMCs or T cells enriched from blood (not recorded which). The receptors here all came from a woman between 18 and 30 years old who had been exposed to COVID-19.

V usage is TRBV2 and J usage is TRBJ1-5; 9 bases match TRBD1. Per germline, CDR1 SNHLY and CDR2 FYNNEI. The CDR3 runs to 13 residues. Unmatched junction bases numbered 8, after V lost 11 bases and J lost 6 bases. The chain's CDR3 is CAGSDRGTQPQHF. The DNA of the CDR3 is TGTGCCGGGTCGGACAGGGGAACTCAGCCCCAGCATTTT.

The chain carries TRBV27 and TRBJ1-1; D unclear. V gave up 10 bases and J gave up 0 bases, with 9 bases separating them. The CDR3 loop spans 12 amino acids. The germline gives CDR1 MNHEY, CDR2 SMNVEV (reference sequence). CDR3 amino acids: CAITTLNTEAFF. The DNA of the CDR3 is TGTGCCATTACTACCTTGAACACTGAAGCTTTCTTT.

CDR3 protein: CASSLTPDTEAFF. The CDR3 DNA is TGTGCCAGCAGCTTGACTCCGGACACTGAAGCTTTCTTT. The chain combines TRBV7-3 with TRBJ1-1; no definite D call. The CDR3 is 13 residues long. Trimming took off 3 bases at V and 3 bases at J, with 8 bases between the two ends. Per the germline V gene, CDR1 is SGHTA and CDR2 is FQGTGA.

V gene TRBV3-1 (or the pseudogene TRBV3-2) combines with J gene TRBJ2-1, with 9 bases aligning to TRBD2. The V and J ends lost 1 base and 5 bases, in that order; junction bases with no gene match: 12. The CDR3 is 18 residues long. From germline, CDR1 is LGHDT and CDR2 YNNKEL (reference sequence). The CDR3 here is CASSQAVRGWTSDNEQFF. In DNA form, the CDR3 reads TGTGCCAGCAGCCAAGCGGTCCGAGGGTGGACTAGCGACAATGAGCAGTTCTTC.

Points on this clone: The identical CDR3 is also encoded by other nucleotide sequences in the sample. J is TRBJ2-7 and V is TRBV28, with 7 bases fitting TRBD1. Unmatched junction bases numbered 6, after V lost 5 bases and J lost 2 bases. Germline V gene data show CDR1 as MDHEN and CDR2 as SYDVKM. CDR3 length equals 14 residues. The CDR3 nucleotides read TGTGCCAGCAGTCCCGGGACAGTGACCTACGAGCAGTACTTC. Encoded protein: CASSPGTVTYEQYF.

V and J are TRBV6-5 and TRBJ2-5; 7 bases match TRBD1. The CDR3 runs 14 residues. The V gene end was trimmed by 0 bases and the J gene end by 5 bases; junction bases not matched to a gene: 3. The germline CDR1 and CDR2 sequences are MNHEY and SVGAGI. CDR3 DNA sequence: TGTGCCAGCAGTTACTCAACAGGGGTGGAGACCCAGTACTTC. Amino acid sequence: CASSYSTGVETQYF.

This clone appeared once. The chain couples TRBV27 to TRBJ1-3; D is unclear. Germline CDR1 reads MNHEY; CDR2 reads SMNVEV (reference sequence). Trimming stripped 6 bases from V and 2 bases from J, with 8 bases between. The CDR3 totals 13 residues. CDR3 sequence: CASSLSPGNTIYF. The DNA of the CDR3 is TGTGCCAGCAGCCTTTCTCCTGGAAACACCATATATTTT.

V usage is TRBV29-1 and J usage is TRBJ1-5; weak D call: TRBD1 (5 bases). The V end was cut by 4 bases, the J end by 2 bases, with 12 bases between. The CDR3 has 14 residues. Germline lookup yields CDR1 SQVTM and CDR2 ANQGSEA. This CDR3 is CSVALGGGNQPQHF. The CDR3 DNA is TGCAGCGTTGCGTTGGGGGGTGGCAATCAGCCCCAGCATTTT.

V usage is TRBV12-3 or TRBV12-4 and J usage is TRBJ1-5, with a weak D call TRBD1 (6 bases). The V gene lost 6 bases and the J gene lost 9 bases, with 15 bases spanning the gap. The CDR3 spans 13 residues. CDR3 coding DNA: TGTGCCAGCAGGAGGGGGATCTATTTGCCCCAGCATTTT. As protein: CASRRGIYLPQHF.